This T cell receptor (beta chain) stems from a study of radiotherapy plus CTLA-4 blockade in lung cancer. Broader study findings: In blood, TCR clones derived from the tumor expanded after radiotherapy plus ipilimumab. Early clonal dynamics of blood T cells, together with interferon-beta, were reported as the best response predictor.

Comments on this clone: Its antigen remains unidentified.

The CDR3 is 16 amino acids. The V segment lost 5 bases and the J segment 4 bases; nucleotides outside the gene matches: 11. The germline V gene has CDR1 SEHNR and CDR2 FQNEAQ (reference sequence). The method was immunoSEQ multiplex PCR; TCRdb's version includes in-frame clones alone and lacks a portion of them. Among approximately 60,000 clones listed, around three quarters were seen once. This chain connects TRBV7-9 to TRBJ2-3, with TRBD2 identical over 8 bases. The sample was peripheral blood, taken from a patient treated with radiotherapy plus ipilimumab. The sequence derives from a human donor with non-small cell lung cancer who had a complete response to radiotherapy plus ipilimumab. CDR3 nucleotide sequence: TGTGCCAGCAGCCCACCTCGGGGGGGGTCTCCAGATACGCAGTATTTT. Amino acid sequence: CASSPPRGGSPDTQYF. The whole variable domain, remainder taken from reference TRBV7-9 and TRBJ2-3, is DTGVSQNPRHKITKRGQNVTFRCDPISEHNRLYWYRQTLGQGPEFLTYFQNEAQLEKSRLLSDRFSAERPKGSFSTLEIQRTEQGDSAMYLCASSPPRGGSPDTQYFGPGTRLTVL.